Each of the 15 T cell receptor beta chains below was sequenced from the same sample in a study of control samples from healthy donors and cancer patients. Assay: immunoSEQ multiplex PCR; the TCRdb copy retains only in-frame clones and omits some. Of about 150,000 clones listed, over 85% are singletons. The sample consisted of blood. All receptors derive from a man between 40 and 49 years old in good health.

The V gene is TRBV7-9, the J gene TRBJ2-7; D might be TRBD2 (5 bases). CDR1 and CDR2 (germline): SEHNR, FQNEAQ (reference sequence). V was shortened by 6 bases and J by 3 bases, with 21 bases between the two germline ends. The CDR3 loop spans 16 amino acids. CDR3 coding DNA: TGTGCCAGCAGTCCCTCGGGGTCCCCAACCTTCTACGAGCAGTACTTC. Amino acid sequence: CASSPSGSPTFYEQYF.

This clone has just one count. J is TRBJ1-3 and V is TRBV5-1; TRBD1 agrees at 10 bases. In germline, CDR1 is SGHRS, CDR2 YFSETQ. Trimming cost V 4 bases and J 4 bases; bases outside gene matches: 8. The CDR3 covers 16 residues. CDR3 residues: CASSLIGTGVGNTIYF. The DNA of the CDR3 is TGCGCCAGCAGCCTGATAGGGACAGGGGTCGGAAACACCATATATTTT.

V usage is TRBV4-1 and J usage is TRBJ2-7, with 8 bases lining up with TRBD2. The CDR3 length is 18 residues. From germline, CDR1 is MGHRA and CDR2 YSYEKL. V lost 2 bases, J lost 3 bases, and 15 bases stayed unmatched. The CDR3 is CASSQWGGGTGSYYEQYF. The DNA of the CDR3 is TGCGCCAGCAGCCAATGGGGCGGGGGGACGGGTTCTTACTACGAGCAGTACTTC.

The CDR3 region has the DNA TGTGCCAGCAGTTTACACGGGCGCAATGAGCAGTTCTTC. Amino acids: CASSLHGRNEQFF. The chain recombines TRBV12-3 or TRBV12-4 with TRBJ2-1; D is undetermined. This CDR3 spans 13 amino acids. The V and J ends lost 2 bases and 6 bases respectively, with 8 bases between them.

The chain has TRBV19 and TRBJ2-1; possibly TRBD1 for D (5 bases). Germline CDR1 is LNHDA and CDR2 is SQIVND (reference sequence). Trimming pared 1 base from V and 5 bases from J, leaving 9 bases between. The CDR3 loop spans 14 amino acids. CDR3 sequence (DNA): TGTGCCAGTAGTATAGGGGGCCTTAACAATGAGCAGTTCTTC. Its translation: CASSIGGLNNEQFF.

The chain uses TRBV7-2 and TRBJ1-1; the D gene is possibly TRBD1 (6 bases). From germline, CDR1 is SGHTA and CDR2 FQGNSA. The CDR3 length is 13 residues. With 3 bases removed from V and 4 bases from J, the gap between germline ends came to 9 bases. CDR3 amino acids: CASSFQGGTEAFF. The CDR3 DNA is TGTGCCAGCAGCTTCCAAGGGGGCACTGAAGCTTTCTTT. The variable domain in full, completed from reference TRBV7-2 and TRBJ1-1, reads GAGVSQSPSNKVTEKGKDVELRCDPISGHTALYWYRQSLGQGLEFLIYFQGNSAPDKSGLPSDRFSAERTGGSVSTLTIQRTQQEDSAVYLCASSFQGGTEAFFGQGTRLTVV.

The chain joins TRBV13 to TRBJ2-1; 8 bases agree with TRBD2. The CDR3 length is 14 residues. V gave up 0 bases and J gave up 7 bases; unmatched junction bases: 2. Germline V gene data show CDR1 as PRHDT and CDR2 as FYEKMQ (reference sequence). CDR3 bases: TGTGCCAGCAGCTTAGGACGCGGGGGGAATGAGCAGTTCTTC. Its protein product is CASSLGRGGNEQFF.

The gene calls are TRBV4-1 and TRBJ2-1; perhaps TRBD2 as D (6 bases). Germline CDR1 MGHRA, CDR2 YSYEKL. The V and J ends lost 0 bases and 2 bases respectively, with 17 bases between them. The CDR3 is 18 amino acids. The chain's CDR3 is CASSQDRTRDFTYNEQFF. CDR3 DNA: TGCGCCAGCAGCCAAGATAGGACCAGGGACTTCACCTACAATGAGCAGTTCTTC.

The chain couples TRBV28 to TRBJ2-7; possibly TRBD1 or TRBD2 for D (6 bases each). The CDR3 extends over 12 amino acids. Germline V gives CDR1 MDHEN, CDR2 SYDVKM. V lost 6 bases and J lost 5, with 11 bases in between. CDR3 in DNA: TGTGCCAGCAGGGGGGGCGGTGACGAGCAGTACTTC. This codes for CASRGGGDEQYF.

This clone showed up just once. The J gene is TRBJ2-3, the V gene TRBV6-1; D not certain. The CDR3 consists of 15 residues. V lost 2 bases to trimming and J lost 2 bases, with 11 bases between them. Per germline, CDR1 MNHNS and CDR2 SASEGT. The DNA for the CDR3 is TGTGCCAGCAGTGAAACTTTGTTGACCACAGATACGCAGTATTTT. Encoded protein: CASSETLLTTDTQYF.

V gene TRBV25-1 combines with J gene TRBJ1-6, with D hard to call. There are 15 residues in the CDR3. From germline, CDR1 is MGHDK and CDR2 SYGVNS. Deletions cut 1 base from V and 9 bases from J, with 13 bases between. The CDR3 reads CASSELGSLSSPLHF. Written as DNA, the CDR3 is TGTGCCAGCAGTGAATTAGGATCCCTAAGTTCACCCCTCCACTTT.

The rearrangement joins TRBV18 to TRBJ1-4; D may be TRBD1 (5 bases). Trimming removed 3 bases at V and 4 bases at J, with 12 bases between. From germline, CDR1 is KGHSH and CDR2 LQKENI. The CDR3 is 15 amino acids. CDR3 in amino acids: CASSPGAGYNEKLFF. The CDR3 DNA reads TGTGCCAGCTCACCTGGGGCAGGGTATAATGAAAAACTGTTTTTT.

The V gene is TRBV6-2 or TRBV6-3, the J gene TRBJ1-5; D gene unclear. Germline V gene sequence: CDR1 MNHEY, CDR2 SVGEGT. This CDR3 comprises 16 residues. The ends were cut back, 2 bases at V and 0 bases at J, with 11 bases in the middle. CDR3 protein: CASSYPGQYSNQPQHF. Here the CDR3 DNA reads TGTGCCAGCAGTTACCCTGGGCAGTATAGCAATCAGCCCCAGCATTTT.

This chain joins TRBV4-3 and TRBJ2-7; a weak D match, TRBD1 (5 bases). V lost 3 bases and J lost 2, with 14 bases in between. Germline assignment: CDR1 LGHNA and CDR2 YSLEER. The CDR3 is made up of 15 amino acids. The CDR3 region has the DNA TGCGCCAGCAGCCAGGATAGGGGTCTCACCTACGAGCAGTACTTC. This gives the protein CASSQDRGLTYEQYF.

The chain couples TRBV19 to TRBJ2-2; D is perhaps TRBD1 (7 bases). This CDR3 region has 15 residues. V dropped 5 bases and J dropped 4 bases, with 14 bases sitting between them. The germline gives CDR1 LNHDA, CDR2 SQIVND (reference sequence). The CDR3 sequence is CASSARQGGTGELFF. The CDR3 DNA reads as TGTGCCAGTAGTGCAAGACAGGGAGGCACCGGGGAGCTGTTTTTT.